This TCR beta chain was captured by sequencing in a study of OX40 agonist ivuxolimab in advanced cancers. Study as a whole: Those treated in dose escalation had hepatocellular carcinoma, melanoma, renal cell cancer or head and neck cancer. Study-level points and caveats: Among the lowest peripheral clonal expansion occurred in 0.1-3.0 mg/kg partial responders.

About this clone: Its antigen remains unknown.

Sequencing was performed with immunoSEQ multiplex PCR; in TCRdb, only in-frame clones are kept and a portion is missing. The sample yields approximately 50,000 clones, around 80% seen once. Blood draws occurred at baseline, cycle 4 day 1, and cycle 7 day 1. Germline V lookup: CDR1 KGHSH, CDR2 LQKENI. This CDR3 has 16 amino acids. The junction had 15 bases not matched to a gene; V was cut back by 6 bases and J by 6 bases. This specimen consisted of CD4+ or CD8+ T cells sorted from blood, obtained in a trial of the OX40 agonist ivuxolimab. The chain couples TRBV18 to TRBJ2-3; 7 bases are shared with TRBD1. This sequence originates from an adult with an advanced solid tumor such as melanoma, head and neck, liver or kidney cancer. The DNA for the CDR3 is TGTGCCAGCTCGCCCTACCGAACAGGGGACGGGGATACGCAGTATTTT. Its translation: CASSPYRTGDGDTQYF.